This TCR beta chain was recovered during a study of identical twins (dated by TCRdb to 2016 to 2017). About the study as a whole: The study deep-sequenced TCR alpha and beta repertoires from monozygotic twins, unrelated adults of various ages and cord blood to test whether fetal clonotypes persist. To rule out contamination, the twin experiments were replicated at different times with different library preparation protocols. The full study reports these points: Because the same donors could not be followed over many years, the conclusions depended on cross-sectional statistical analysis. Fewer insertions were carried by abundant cord blood beta clonotypes; a weaker similar trend was observed in young adult naive repertoires, while no such trend was observed in memory repertoires. In monozygotic twins, recombination models systematically underestimated out-of-frame TCR alpha sharing, but the models matched the sharing seen between unrelated individuals. Zero-insertion analyses could be partly confounded by invariant T cells such as MAIT and iNKT, although diverse VJ usage argued against such confounding for most clonotypes. In beta out-of-frame sequences, excess twin sharing was weaker, because having fewer shared sequences lowered the signal-to-noise ratio. Out-of-frame TCR alpha sequences shared between twins showed an excess of low generation-probability sequences compared with coincidental sharing between unrelated individuals.

Every donor was a healthy Caucasian. The twin cohort consisted of three pairs of female monozygotic twins, all aged about 18 to 29 years. RNA for TCR libraries was isolated from peripheral blood mononuclear cells. There are a few counts of this clonotype. Its antigen is currently not known. No per-base quality is available; no much larger clone lies one base away. Library preparation was by 5' RACE. The instrument was an Illumina HiSeq 2000. Template switching added a universal primer binding site, and the final cDNA carried a unique molecular identifier that allowed TCR cDNA molecules to be counted accurately. First-strand cDNA for TCR alpha and beta chains was synthesized from specific primers in the conserved constant-segment region. To control for contamination, every cDNA library carried two barcodes: a SMART-Mk sample barcode plus Illumina barcodes. TruSeq adapter sequences and Illumina sample barcodes were added in two successive PCR steps. The TCR alpha and beta cDNA libraries were sequenced on the Illumina HiSeq platform using custom primers. Per the authors' processing: MiGEC was used to process raw reads and extract unique molecular identifiers, and MiXCR was used to find CDR3 positions. For each individual, recombination models were inferred using an EM algorithm with the repgenHMM and IGoR tools. The tcR package in R was used for shared clonotype analysis, with sharing normalized by the product of cloneset sizes. To study raw recombination free of thymic and clonal selection effects, out-of-frame nonproductive sequences were analyzed. The public reads were reprocessed in TCRdb via fastp at Q25 and MiXCR, keeping in-frame beta chains. Rows are combined by CDR3 protein, so each entry shows the most common genes and DNA. TCRdb's processing, not the authors' own work, is the source of the V and J calls. The sample has some 900,000 distinct CDR3 sequences on record, roughly 12% of them singletons. The top ten clonotypes cover around 1.5% of the sample.

These data are also associated with another study on yellow fever vaccine responses in identical twins. In that second paper, the authors write: According to the authors, in identical twins the way T cells responded to vaccination appeared partly convergent and partly personalized. The study precisely tracked vaccine-responding T cell clones in identical twins.

Specimen: PBMCs. The sequence was obtained from a woman younger than 35 in good health.

The encoded CDR3 is CATSRDTDSASGRLDTQYF. The nucleotide sequence reads as follows: TGTGCCACCAGCAGAGATACCGACTCGGCTAGCGGGAGACTAGATACGCAGTATTTT. Recombination linked TRBV15 to TRBJ2-3; 10 of the junction bases match TRBD2. Reading the germline V gene (reference sequence) gives CDR1 LNHNV and CDR2 YYDKDF. Reading from cysteine to phenylalanine, the CDR3 counts 19 amino acids. Just the 57-base CDR3 DNA is kept, in frame starting at base 1. V is trimmed back by 0 bases and J by 5 bases, and the junction contains 14 bases that no gene match accounts for.